Sequencing of this TCR beta chain was carried out in a study of blood T cell repertoires in COVID-19. How the authors handled the data: Estimates of nucleated cell counts were drawn from the amplification of reference gene primers. Here immunoSEQ multiplex PCR was the method, and the copy in TCRdb shows in-frame clones only, minus some. The V and J calls and clone size come from that table; D and trimming were worked out from the DNA. The sample holds under 200,000 clones, around 80% seen once. CDR1 LNHDA and CDR2 SQIVND come from the germline V gene (reference sequence). The CDR3 has 16 amino acids. V was cut by 5 bases and J by 2 bases, with 16 bases left in between.

The source material was peripheral blood. The chain employs TRBV19 and TRBJ1-3; possibly TRBD1 for D (5 bases). This TCR was recovered from a woman aged 60-75 years with acute or convalescent COVID-19. The CDR3 loop reads CASSFTFGGAGNTIYF. CDR3 DNA sequence: TGTGCCAGTAGTTTCACATTCGGGGGAGCTGGAAACACCATATATTTT.